The 13 T cell receptor beta chains listed next were all sequenced from one sample in a study of T-cell reconstitution after alpha-beta-depleted transplantation in children. Preparation of the TCRbeta library used unique molecular identifiers. TCRdb redid the calling of the PCR reads with MiXCR, one entry per CDR3 protein. The table shows 200,000 to 300,000 distinct CDR3 sequences, with roughly 24% occurring only once. Here the sequenced sample was PBMCs, taken before TCRalphabeta/CD19-depleted stem cell transplant. The source is a girl aged 2-9 years with Fanconi anemia, due to receive a stem cell transplant.

V is TRBV20-1 and J is TRBJ2-5, with 9 bases lining up with TRBD1. Germline-derived CDR1 and CDR2 are DFQATT and SNEGSKA (reference sequence). The trim removed 3 bases at V and 0 bases at J, leaving 11 bases unmatched. The CDR3 length is 17 residues. CDR3 in DNA: TGCAGTGCTAGTTACCTTGGGACAGGGCCGTACCAAGAGACCCAGTACTTC. As protein: CSASYLGTGPYQETQYF.

This clonotype was seen once. The gene calls are TRBV10-2 and TRBJ2-1, with 11 positions matching TRBD1. V dropped 7 bases and J dropped 6; count of bases not matched to a gene: 11. Germline lookup yields CDR1 WSHSY and CDR2 SAAADI. The CDR3 runs 16 residues. CDR3 nucleotide sequence: TGCGCCAGCATTTCGGTGGACAGGGGGCTTTTCAATGAGCAGTTCTTC. Encoded protein: CASISVDRGLFNEQFF.

There are many counts of this clonotype. This rearrangement joins TRBV12-3 or TRBV12-4 to TRBJ2-7; TRBD1 matches at 9 bases. The CDR3 length is 15 residues. The trim removed 4 bases at V and 3 bases at J, leaving 7 bases unmatched. This CDR3 is CASSSTQGARYEQYF. The DNA for the CDR3 is TGTGCCAGCAGTTCTACACAGGGGGCGCGCTACGAGCAGTACTTC.

The chain joins TRBV20-1 to TRBJ1-5; D might be TRBD1 (6 bases). V lost 1 base and J 2 bases, leaving 18 bases between the germline ends. The CDR3 contains 17 residues. The V gene's germline CDR1 is DFQATT and CDR2 SNEGSKA (reference sequence). CDR3 sequence reads: CSARGLIGGLGNQPQHF. CDR3 DNA sequence: TGCAGTGCTAGAGGATTGATAGGGGGACTAGGCAATCAGCCCCAGCATTTT.

This clonotype was detected many times. The chain joins TRBV29-1 to TRBJ1-1; 7 bases fit TRBD1. CDR1 and CDR2 from the germline V gene are SQVTM and ANQGSEA. V lost 3 bases to trimming and J lost 5 bases; unmatched junction nucleotides: 15. This CDR3 spans 16 amino acids. The CDR3 reads CSVEVLEQGLRTEAFF. CDR3 in DNA: TGCAGCGTTGAGGTTTTGGAACAGGGGCTACGGACTGAAGCTTTCTTT.

A few counts support this clonotype. The rearrangement links TRBV28 to TRBJ2-7; D tentatively reads TRBD1 or TRBD2 (5 bases each). Trimming cost V 4 bases and J 3 bases, with 16 bases left between them. CDR1 is MDHEN, CDR2 SYDVKM, per germline. CDR3 length: 15 amino acids. As DNA, the CDR3 is TGTGCCAGCAGTTGGGACGGGACGGGCAGCTACGAGCAGTACTTC. Translating it yields CASSWDGTGSYEQYF.

This clonotype has a handful of counts. The V call is TRBV27, the J call TRBJ2-3; D possibly corresponds to TRBD1 (5 bases). There are 11 residues in the CDR3. From germline, CDR1 is MNHEY and CDR2 SMNVEV (reference sequence). Between the trimmed V and J ends, which lost 6 bases and 5 bases, there was a span of 6 bases. In DNA form, the CDR3 reads TGTGCCAGCAGGCAGGGAGATACGCAGTATTTT. Amino acids: CASRQGDTQYF.

The chain combines TRBV7-9 with TRBJ2-3; tentative D call: TRBD1 (6 bases). CDR1 and CDR2 (germline): SEHNR, FQNEAQ (reference sequence). The CDR3 is made up of 15 amino acids. V lost 0 bases to trimming and J lost 4 bases, with 11 bases between them. CDR3 sequence (DNA): TGTGCCAGCAGCTTAGCCATCAGGGGTGCAGATACGCAGTATTTT. Its translation is CASSLAIRGADTQYF.

This chain uses TRBV20-1 with TRBJ2-7; D perhaps matches TRBD1 (6 bases). V was shortened by 1 base and J by 2 bases, with 9 bases between the two germline ends. The CDR3 extends over 13 amino acids. Germline assignment: CDR1 DFQATT and CDR2 SNEGSKA (reference sequence). In DNA, the CDR3 is TGCAGTGCTAGAGGGAAGGGGGCCTACGAGCAGTACTTC. This sequence encodes CSARGKGAYEQYF.

V and J are TRBV7-6 and TRBJ1-5, with D unclear. CDR3 size: 13 residues. The germline V and J ends were trimmed by 1 base and 4 bases, with 5 bases remaining between them. CDR1 and CDR2 (germline): SGHVS, FNYEAQ. The chain's CDR3 is CASSLGLNQPQHF. CDR3 nucleotides: TGTGCCAGCAGCTTAGGTCTTAATCAGCCCCAGCATTTT.

For the CDR3, the DNA is TGTGCCAGCAGCTTAGAGGCGGGAGTGGACAATGAGCAGTTCTTC. Amino acids: CASSLEAGVDNEQFF. The chain carries TRBV11-2 and TRBJ2-1, with TRBD2 matching over 7 bases. The germline gives CDR1 SGHAT, CDR2 FQNNGV. The CDR3 consists of 15 residues. J gave up 5 bases and V 0 bases, and 4 bases lay outside the gene matches.

V gene TRBV5-1 combines with J gene TRBJ2-3; D is perhaps TRBD1 (6 bases). Trimming stripped 1 base from V and 6 bases from J, with 15 bases between. From germline, CDR1 is SGHRS and CDR2 YFSETQ. This CDR3 region has 15 residues. CDR3 DNA: TGCGCCAGCAGCTTGTACTTTGGGGACACCGATACGCAGTATTTT. Translated, it gives CASSLYFGDTDTQYF.

The V call is TRBV29-1, the J call TRBJ1-2; D unclear. This CDR3 spans 13 amino acids. With 7 bases removed from V and 7 bases from J, the gap between germline ends came to 19 bases. CDR1 is SQVTM and CDR2 is ANQGSEA in the germline V gene. CDR3 sequence reads: CSAHGDLRPGYTF. The CDR3 DNA reads as TGCAGCGCCCATGGGGATCTCAGGCCTGGCTACACCTTC.